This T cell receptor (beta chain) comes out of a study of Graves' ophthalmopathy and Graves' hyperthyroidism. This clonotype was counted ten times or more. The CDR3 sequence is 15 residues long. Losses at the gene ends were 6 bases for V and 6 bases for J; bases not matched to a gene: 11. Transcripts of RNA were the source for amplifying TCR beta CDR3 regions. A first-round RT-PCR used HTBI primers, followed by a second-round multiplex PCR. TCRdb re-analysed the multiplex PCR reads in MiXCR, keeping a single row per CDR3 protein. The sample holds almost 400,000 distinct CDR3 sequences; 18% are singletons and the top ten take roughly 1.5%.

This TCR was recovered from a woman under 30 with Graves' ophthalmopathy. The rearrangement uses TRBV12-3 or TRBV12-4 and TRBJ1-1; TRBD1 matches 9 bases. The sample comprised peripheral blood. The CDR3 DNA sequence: TGTGCCAGCAGCCTTAAAGGGACAGGGTCCCCTGAAGCTTTCTTT. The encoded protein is CASSLKGTGSPEAFF.